This section outlines one T cell receptor beta chain sequence together with its context. How the authors handled the data: It was from reference gene primer amplification that nucleated cell counts were estimated. Assay used: immunoSEQ multiplex PCR; TCRdb lists only in-frame clones, some missing. That table gives V, J and clone size, and the DNA gave D and trimming. Seen here are about 150,000 clones, approximately 78% observed once, and the top ten hold 9.5% to 12%. The data derive from a study of blood T cell repertoires in COVID-19. For the study at large: The study drew acute and convalescent COVID-19 samples from the United States, Italy and Spain. Sources were T cells, B-cell-depleted T cells, or PBMCs; the material itself was cDNA or gDNA.

This CDR3 region has 17 residues. From germline, CDR1 is MNHNS and CDR2 SASEGT. V was clipped by 0 bases and J by 1 base, with 14 bases between them. This sequence was found in a man in his sixties who had recovered from COVID-19. The sequencing sample was made of peripheral blood. The gene calls are TRBV6-1 and TRBJ2-3; possible D gene TRBD2, 5 bases. DNA for the CDR3: TGTGCCAGCAGTGAAGCAGCTCCCTCGAGGGGCACAGATACGCAGTATTTT. Its translation is CASSEAAPSRGTDTQYF.